This entry lists 25 T cell receptor beta chains sequenced from one sample in a study of blood T cells in healthy people across ages. Sample-barcoded 5' priming and a J-beta primer mix drove a second PCR of 7 to 11 cycles. MiXCR was run by TCRdb on the 5' RACE reads, yielding one entry per CDR3 protein. Of more than 900,000 distinct CDR3 sequences listed, less than 25% were seen once; the top ten hold approximately 0.79%. In addition, the sample was reused for a study of T cells of mothers and their children.

The sample was blood. These receptors all come from a girl aged 2-9 years in good health.

The chain links TRBV27 to TRBJ2-6; 7 bases agree with TRBD1. V was clipped by 5 bases and J by 2 bases; unmatched bases: 6. The CDR3 is 16 residues long. Per germline, CDR1 MNHEY and CDR2 SMNVEV (reference sequence). This chain's CDR3 is CASSQTGVPGANVLTF. CDR3 DNA sequence: TGTGCCAGCAGTCAAACAGGGGTCCCTGGGGCCAACGTCCTGACTTTC.

The V and J genes are TRBV29-1 and TRBJ1-2; TRBD1 might be the D (6 bases). Per germline, CDR1 SQVTM and CDR2 ANQGSEA. Between the trimmed V and J ends, which lost 7 bases and 4 bases, there was a span of 19 bases. The CDR3 length is 14 residues. The DNA for the CDR3 is TGCAGCGGAGGGCCGGCAGGGGAGAGCTATGGCTACACCTTC. Translation gives CSGGPAGESYGYTF.

This clonotype was recorded a few times. This sequence joins TRBV10-3 and TRBJ2-4; 7 bases map to TRBD1. Germline-derived CDR1 and CDR2 are ENHRY and SYGVKD. This CDR3 has 16 residues. J was trimmed by 0 bases and V by 0 bases; bases with no gene match: 2. The DNA of the CDR3 is TGTGCCATCAGTGAGTCGACAGGGAAAGCCAAAAACATTCAGTACTTC. Amino acids: CAISESTGKAKNIQYF.

Comments on this clonotype: With a much larger clone just one base away, this may be a read error. The chain employs TRBV7-9 and TRBJ1-1; D call uncertain. There are 11 residues in the CDR3. Germline CDR1 and CDR2: SEHNR and FQNEAQ (reference sequence). The chain's CDR3 is CASSFITEPFF. The CDR3 DNA is TGTGCCAGCAGCTTTATCACTGAACCTTTCTTT.

The V gene is TRBV13, the J gene TRBJ1-2; no definite D call. Germline lookup yields CDR1 PRHDT and CDR2 FYEKMQ (reference sequence). Trimming took off 5 bases at V and 4 bases at J, with 14 bases between the two ends. The CDR3 is made up of 14 amino acids. CDR3 nucleotides: TGTGCCAGCAGCCCCGCCCAACAGTTCTATGGCTACACCTTC. Amino acids: CASSPAQQFYGYTF.

The J gene is TRBJ2-5, the V gene TRBV28, with 12 bases matching TRBD2. The CDR3 is 16 residues long. V shed 4 bases and J 6 bases; nucleotides not matched to a gene: 9. Germline values: CDR1 MDHEN, CDR2 SYDVKM. The CDR3 here is CASSSTLAGGPKTQYF. The DNA of the CDR3 is TGTGCCAGCAGTTCTACGCTAGCGGGAGGGCCGAAGACCCAGTACTTC.

The CDR3 spells CATSKGRNTGELFF. The CDR3 DNA reads TGTGCCACCAGCAAGGGCAGGAACACCGGGGAGCTGTTTTTT. The chain recombines TRBV15 with TRBJ2-2; D ambiguous. V lost 4 bases and J 1 base, leaving 7 bases between the germline ends. The CDR3 spans 14 residues. CDR1 is LNHNV and CDR2 is YYDKDF in the germline V gene (reference sequence).

This sequence joins TRBV3-1 and TRBJ2-4; perhaps TRBD2 as D (6 bases). The CDR3 is made up of 17 amino acids. Germline V CDR1 and CDR2: LGHDT, YNNKEL (reference sequence). Trimming pared 3 bases from V and 0 bases from J, leaving 15 bases between. The CDR3 reads CASSQDYSTLAKNIQYF. Written as DNA, the CDR3 is TGTGCCAGCAGCCAGGACTACAGCACACTAGCCAAAAACATTCAGTACTTC.

The V gene is TRBV7-2, the J gene TRBJ1-2; D is undetermined. The CDR3 contains 15 residues. Trimming took off 5 bases at V and 0 bases at J, with 13 bases between the two ends. In germline, CDR1 is SGHTA, CDR2 FQGNSA. CDR3 nucleotide sequence: TGTGCCAGCAGCCCAGGCCCCCCTCCTAACTATGGCTACACCTTC. As protein: CASSPGPPPNYGYTF. Full variable domain (missing parts from reference TRBV7-2 and TRBJ1-2): GAGVSQSPSNKVTEKGKDVELRCDPISGHTALYWYRQSLGQGLEFLIYFQGNSAPDKSGLPSDRFSAERTGGSVSTLTIQRTQQEDSAVYLCASSPGPPPNYGYTFGSGTRLTVV.

This clonotype was seen only a few times. The rearrangement uses TRBV27 and TRBJ2-7; D remains ambiguous. Trimming took off 8 bases at V and 3 bases at J, with 17 bases between the two ends. This CDR3 has 14 amino acids. Germline V gene data show CDR1 as MNHEY and CDR2 as SMNVEV (reference sequence). CDR3 DNA: TGTGCCAGCGCCCCCGGGCCTTCTCACTACGAGCAGTACTTC. Residues: CASAPGPSHYEQYF.

This clonotype was observed a few times. The chain links TRBV6-1 to TRBJ1-2, with unresolved D. Trimming left V 0 bases short and J 2 bases short, with 10 bases between. Looked up from germline, CDR1 is MNHNS and CDR2 is SASEGT. There are 15 residues in the CDR3. The CDR3 loop reads CASSEALRGNYGYTF. CDR3 in DNA: TGTGCCAGCAGTGAAGCGCTTCGGGGAAACTATGGCTACACCTTC.

This chain joins TRBV12-3 or TRBV12-4 and TRBJ2-5; D gene unclear. The CDR3 length is 12 residues. With 6 bases removed from V and 5 bases from J, the gap between germline ends came to 10 bases. CDR3 residues: CASSYGMETQYF. DNA for the CDR3: TGTGCCAGCAGCTACGGCATGGAGACCCAGTACTTC.

The table lists this clonotype with a few counts. The chain links TRBV20-1 to TRBJ2-5, with D possibly TRBD2 on 6 matching bases. The CDR3 covers 13 residues. The V gene lost 2 bases and the J gene lost 1 base, with 8 bases spanning the gap. CDR1 is DFQATT, CDR2 SNEGSKA, per germline (reference sequence). CDR3 region: CSARRTIQETQYF. The CDR3 DNA reads as TGCAGTGCTAGAAGGACTATCCAAGAGACCCAGTACTTC.

The V gene is TRBV20-1, the J gene TRBJ2-3, with D perhaps matching TRBD2 (6 bases). Germline-derived CDR1 and CDR2 are DFQATT and SNEGSKA (reference sequence). This CDR3 comprises 16 residues. V lost 3 bases to trimming and J lost 1 base, with 17 bases between them. The CDR3 region has the DNA TGCAGTGCTAGTGGAGACGGGGAGGCGGGCACAGATACGCAGTATTTT. Encoded protein: CSASGDGEAGTDTQYF.

V usage is TRBV5-5 and J usage is TRBJ2-1, with a possible D match to TRBD2 (6 bases). V lost 0 bases to trimming and J lost 3 bases, with 10 bases between them. The CDR3 is 15 amino acids. Germline CDR1 SGHKS, CDR2 YYEKEE (reference sequence). CDR3 DNA sequence: TGTGCCAGCAGCTTGGATGGGGGGAACTACAATGAGCAGTTCTTC. Translation gives CASSLDGGNYNEQFF.

V usage is TRBV20-1 and J usage is TRBJ2-5; 8 positions match TRBD1. The CDR3 contains 13 residues. Germline V gene lookup returns CDR1 DFQATT and CDR2 SNEGSKA (reference sequence). The ends lost 4 bases at V and 6 bases at J; junction bases unmatched: 7. This CDR3 is CSATGGPSQTQYF. In DNA, the CDR3 is TGCAGTGCTACAGGGGGCCCCTCCCAGACCCAGTACTTC.

Written as DNA, the CDR3 is TGTGCCAGCAGTATGGGACTTAATGAGCAGTTCTTC. Its protein is CASSMGLNEQFF. This chain connects TRBV12-3 or TRBV12-4 to TRBJ2-1; possibly TRBD2 for D (6 bases). Trimming pared 5 bases from V and 7 bases from J, leaving 9 bases between. The CDR3 totals 12 residues.

This clonotype came up a few times. The chain employs TRBV4-1 and TRBJ2-2; TRBD2 matches at 7 bases. The ends lost 7 bases at V and 5 bases at J; junction bases unmatched: 7. The CDR3 totals 14 residues. Germline V CDR1 and CDR2: MGHRA, YSYEKL. In DNA, the CDR3 is TGCGCCAGCACCTCTTTGGGAGGGACCGGGGAGCTGTTTTTT. Residues: CASTSLGGTGELFF.

CDR3 in amino acids: CASSQGQGPDQPQHF. The CDR3, as DNA: TGTGCCAGCAGCCAAGGACAGGGCCCAGATCAGCCCCAGCATTTT. The rearrangement joins TRBV7-2 to TRBJ1-5; 8 bases match TRBD1. The CDR3 length is 15 residues. Unmatched junction bases numbered 8, after V lost 5 bases and J lost 5 bases. Per germline, CDR1 SGHTA and CDR2 FQGNSA. Full variable domain (missing parts from reference TRBV7-2 and TRBJ1-5): GAGVSQSPSNKVTEKGKDVELRCDPISGHTALYWYRQSLGQGLEFLIYFQGNSAPDKSGLPSDRFSAERTGGSVSTLTIQRTQQEDSAVYLCASSQGQGPDQPQHFGDGTRLSIL.

V is TRBV29-1 and J is TRBJ2-6; D call uncertain. CDR1 and CDR2 from the germline V gene are SQVTM and ANQGSEA. The CDR3 loop spans 11 amino acids. V lost 0 bases, J lost 11 bases, and 5 bases lay in between. The CDR3: CSVEESDVLTF. The DNA for the CDR3 is TGCAGCGTTGAAGAGTCGGACGTCCTGACTTTC.

The rearrangement links TRBV29-1 to TRBJ1-1; D is unresolved. The CDR3 consists of 13 residues. Germline CDR1 is SQVTM and CDR2 is ANQGSEA. Trimming took 0 bases from V and 1 from J, leaving 6 bases between them. The CDR3 spells CSVEDRPNTEAFF. The CDR3 region has the DNA TGCAGCGTTGAAGATCGACCGAACACTGAAGCTTTCTTT.

The rearrangement uses TRBV29-1 and TRBJ2-1; a possible D gene is TRBD2 (5 bases). Germline V gene lookup returns CDR1 SQVTM and CDR2 ANQGSEA. CDR3 size: 11 residues. Trimming cost V 7 bases and J 4 bases, with 8 bases left between them. The CDR3 reads CSAGLYNEQFF. CDR3 sequence (DNA): TGCAGCGCGGGATTATACAATGAGCAGTTCTTC.

The V call is TRBV10-3, the J call TRBJ2-5; a weak D match, TRBD2 (5 bases). Between the trimmed V and J ends, which lost 3 bases and 2 bases, there was a span of 16 bases. The CDR3 has 16 amino acids. CDR1 ENHRY and CDR2 SYGVKD come from the germline V gene. DNA of the CDR3: TGTGCCATCAGTGAATCGTGGGAGAAGGGACAAGAGACCCAGTACTTC. Translated: CAISESWEKGQETQYF.

This clonotype was counted only a few times. V gene TRBV6-1 combines with J gene TRBJ2-5, with TRBD2 matching over 11 bases. This CDR3 is built from 16 residues. Per the germline V gene, CDR1 is MNHNS and CDR2 is SASEGT. V lost 8 bases and J lost 5; bases outside the gene matches: 13. The CDR3 sequence: CASATLAGGRGETQYF. For the CDR3, the DNA is TGTGCCAGCGCCACCTTAGCGGGAGGGAGGGGGGAGACCCAGTACTTC.

This clonotype appeared a few times. This chain links TRBV5-5 with TRBJ2-4; D is ambiguous. Trimming shortened V by 0 bases and J by 0 bases, and 10 bases separated the two germline ends. CDR1 is SGHKS, CDR2 YYEKEE, per germline (reference sequence). There are 16 residues in the CDR3. The CDR3 nucleotides read TGTGCCAGCAGCTTGGGAGTAGCTCTAGCCAAAAACATTCAGTACTTC. It encodes CASSLGVALAKNIQYF.